This T cell receptor beta chain was recovered during a study of T cells in Graves' hyperthyroidism and ophthalmopathy. Study as a whole: Pretreatment peripheral blood was obtained at initial diagnosis.

CDR3 length: 17 residues. V lost 3 bases, J lost 2 bases, and 14 bases lay in between. Germline V gene sequence: CDR1 SGHTA, CDR2 FQGTGA. TCR beta CDR3 region amplification was performed from RNA transcripts. First-round RT-PCR targeting the TCR CDR3 was performed with the HTBI primer set. MiXCR, run by TCRdb on the multiplex PCR reads, gives a single entry per CDR3 protein. This sample carries about 640,000 distinct CDR3 sequences, more than 12% of them seen once, and the ten largest clones take approximately 12%. Study results and caveats: Expanded thyroid clonotypes (above 0.001) were mostly also found in blood.

Orbital computed tomography, thyroid ultrasound, serum thyroxine and TRAb, and clinical symptoms together informed the diagnoses. Out of approximately 10 ml of fresh peripheral blood came the PBMCs. Remarks on this clonotype: What it binds is not known.

The sequencing sample was made of blood. The V and J genes are TRBV7-3 and TRBJ2-6, with a possible D match to TRBD1 (6 bases). The sequence derives from a woman aged 50 to 60 with Graves' ophthalmopathy. The CDR3 coding sequence is TGTGCCAGCAGCTTGAGACAGGCACAAACTGGGGCCAACGTCCTGACTTTC. Its protein is CASSLRQAQTGANVLTF.